This entry concerns a single T cell receptor beta chain. The sample belongs to a study of shared T cell receptors in the human thymus. The data were produced by immunoSEQ multiplex PCR, yet TCRdb's version contains in-frame clones alone and is incomplete. Seen here are 630,000 or so clones, around 87% observed once, and the top ten hold under 0.01%. There are 16 residues in the CDR3. With V trimmed by 6 bases and J by 5 bases, 11 bases remained unmatched. Germline lookup yields CDR1 SNHLY and CDR2 FYNNEI. These data were also filed under a second study, of human thymus T cells. According to that study: Having corrective surgery for congenital heart defects, healthy Finnish infants were the ones who donated. Resections from corrective heart surgery supplied the thymus tissue. Related research described thymic repertoires that were highly overlapping among unrelated individuals.

The chain carries TRBV2 and TRBJ2-5, with TRBD1 matching over 11 bases. What was sequenced was thymocytes. This clonotype was obtained from a boy less than two years old with a congenital heart defect. The CDR3: CASRHPRDRGRETQYF. The CDR3 region has the DNA TGTGCCAGCAGACACCCCCGGGACAGGGGGAGGGAGACCCAGTACTTC.